The 8 T cell receptor beta chains presented below share a single source sample, sequenced in a study of T cells after somatic rescue of genetic block. The table came from immunoSEQ multiplex PCR; TCRdb's copy has only in-frame clones and leaves some out. This table has 45,000 to 55,000 clones, approximately 96% appearing once. The sequencing sample was made of peripheral blood mononuclear cells (PBMCs). All receptors derive from a child younger than two.

V gene TRBV7-9 combines with J gene TRBJ1-5; D not certain. The ends were cut back, 0 bases at V and 8 bases at J, with 5 bases in the middle. The CDR3 extends over 12 amino acids. From germline, CDR1 is SEHNR and CDR2 FQNEAQ (reference sequence). The CDR3: CASSLAGKPQHF. CDR3 bases: TGTGCCAGCAGCTTAGCAGGGAAGCCCCAGCATTTT. Full variable domain (missing parts from reference TRBV7-9 and TRBJ1-5): DTGVSQNPRHKITKRGQNVTFRCDPISEHNRLYWYRQTLGQGPEFLTYFQNEAQLEKSRLLSDRFSAERPKGSFSTLEIQRTEQGDSAMYLCASSLAGKPQHFGDGTRLSIL.

The chain joins TRBV28 to TRBJ1-2; TRBD1 agrees at 9 bases. There are 15 residues in the CDR3. Trimming took 3 bases from V and 0 from J; bases not matched to a gene: 2. CDR1 and CDR2 (germline): MDHEN, SYDVKM. CDR3 sequence: CASSFTGGANYGYTF. In DNA form, the CDR3 reads TGTGCCAGCAGTTTTACAGGGGGCGCTAACTATGGCTACACCTTC.

The rearrangement links TRBV7-2 to TRBJ2-3; weak D call: TRBD1 (6 bases). CDR1 and CDR2 from the germline V gene are SGHTA and FQGNSA. This CDR3 has 15 residues. Between the trimmed V and J ends, which lost 1 base and 1 base, there was a span of 9 bases. CDR3 sequence (DNA): TGTGCCAGCAGCTTAGGGTCAGGGGGCACAGATACGCAGTATTTT. It codes for CASSLGSGGTDTQYF.

J is TRBJ2-1 and V is TRBV4-2, with 8 bases fitting TRBD1. V gave up 2 bases and J gave up 3 bases; unmatched junction bases: 3. Germline V gene lookup returns CDR1 LGHNA and CDR2 YNFKEQ. The CDR3 contains 15 residues. The CDR3 DNA follows: TGTGCCAGCAGCCAATCACAGGGGGACTACAATGAGCAGTTCTTC. Translated: CASSQSQGDYNEQFF.

This sequence joins TRBV27 and TRBJ2-2; D is unresolved. The CDR3 spans 15 residues. Germline V gene sequence: CDR1 MNHEY, CDR2 SMNVEV (reference sequence). Deletions cut 0 bases from V and 1 base from J, with 6 bases between. CDR3 protein: CASSLSTVNTGELFF. The CDR3, as DNA: TGTGCCAGCAGTTTATCCACAGTGAACACCGGGGAGCTGTTTTTT.

The genes are TRBV9 and TRBJ1-1; possibly TRBD1 for D (5 bases). The CDR3 runs 14 residues. Germline-derived CDR1 and CDR2 are SGDLS and YYNGEE. The V and J ends lost 0 bases and 6 bases respectively, with 12 bases between them. Written as DNA, the CDR3 is TGTGCCAGCAGCGTAGGGGAGGGGCGGGCTGAAGCTTTCTTT. Translating it yields CASSVGEGRAEAFF.

The chain recombines TRBV15 with TRBJ2-5; D may be TRBD2 (6 bases). Germline assignment: CDR1 LNHNV and CDR2 YYDKDF (reference sequence). V lost 0 bases and J lost 0, with 17 bases in between. This CDR3 has 18 residues. The DNA for the CDR3 is TGTGCCACCAGCAGAGATCGACTAGTGGGAGGACACCAAGAGACCCAGTACTTC. Its protein product is CATSRDRLVGGHQETQYF.

The rearrangement joins TRBV19 to TRBJ1-1, with D uncertain. CDR1 LNHDA and CDR2 SQIVND come from the germline V gene (reference sequence). CDR3 length: 12 residues. Deletions cut 5 bases from V and 7 bases from J, with 11 bases between. CDR3 DNA sequence: TGTGCCAGTAGTTTTGATGGCAGTGAAGCTTTCTTT. This codes for CASSFDGSEAFF.